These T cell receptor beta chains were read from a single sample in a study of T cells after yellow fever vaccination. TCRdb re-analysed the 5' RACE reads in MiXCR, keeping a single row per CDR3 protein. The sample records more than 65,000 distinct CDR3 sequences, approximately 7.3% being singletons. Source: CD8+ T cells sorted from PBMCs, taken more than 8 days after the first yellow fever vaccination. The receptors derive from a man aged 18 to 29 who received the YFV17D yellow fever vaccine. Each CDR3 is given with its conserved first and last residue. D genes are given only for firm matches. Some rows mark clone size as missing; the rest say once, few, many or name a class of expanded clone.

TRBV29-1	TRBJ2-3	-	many	TGCAGCGTTGTTTCGGACAGAGATACGCAGTATTTT	CSVVSDRDTQYF
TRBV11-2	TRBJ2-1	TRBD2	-	TGTGCCAGCAGCTCCCGGGGTAGCGGGGGGGCGTTCCCCAATGAGCAGTTCTTC	CASSSRGSGGAFPNEQFF
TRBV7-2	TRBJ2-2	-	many	TGTGCCAGCAGCTTAGCCCCAACCGGGGAGCTGTTTTTT	CASSLAPTGELFF
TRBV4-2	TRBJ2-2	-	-	TGTGCCAACAGCCCCTACGGGACGGGGTTCACCGGGGAGCTGTTTTTT	CANSPYGTGFTGELFF
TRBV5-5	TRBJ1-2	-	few	TGTGCCAGCAGCCCCGACAGCCATATCTCTAACTATGGCTACACCTTC	CASSPDSHISNYGYTF
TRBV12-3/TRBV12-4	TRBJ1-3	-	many	TGTGCCAGCACCCCAGGGAGCAGGGGAAACACCATATATTTT	CASTPGSRGNTIYF
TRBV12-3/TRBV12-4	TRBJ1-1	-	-	TGTGCCAGCAGTTTAGTCCCCCGGGCACTCCGTGGAACTTTCTTT	CASSLVPRALRGTFF
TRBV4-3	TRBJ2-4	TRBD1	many	TGCGCCAGCAGCCAAGATTGGGACAGGGGAGCCAAAAACATTCAGTACTTC	CASSQDWDRGAKNIQYF
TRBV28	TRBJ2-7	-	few	TGTGCCAGCAGTCCCCGTCGGGGGGCAGGGTCCTACGAGCAGTACTTC	CASSPRRGAGSYEQYF
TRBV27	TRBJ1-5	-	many	TGTGCCAGCAGTTCATTCGTGGGGGGCCCGATGAATCAGCCCCAGCATTTT	CASSSFVGGPMNQPQHF
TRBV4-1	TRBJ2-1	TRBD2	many	TGCGCCAGCAGCCAAACTAGCGGGGTAGCCGATGAGCAGTTCTTC	CASSQTSGVADEQFF
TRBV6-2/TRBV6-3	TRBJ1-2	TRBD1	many	TGTGCCAGCAGTTACGGGACAGGGCTCAACTATGGCTACACCTTC	CASSYGTGLNYGYTF
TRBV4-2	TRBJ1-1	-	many	TGTGCCAGCAGCCAAGGCCTCGGCGAGGGAATGAGGACTGAAGCTTTCTTT	CASSQGLGEGMRTEAFF
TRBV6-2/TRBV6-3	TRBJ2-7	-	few	TGTGCCAGCACTCCGGTGAAGGGCTACGAGCAGTACTTC	CASTPVKGYEQYF
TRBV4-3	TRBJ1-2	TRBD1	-	TGCGCCAGCAGCCAAGAACAGGGGGCTTTTGTCTACACCTTC	CASSQEQGAFVYTF
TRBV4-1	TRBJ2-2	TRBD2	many	TGCGCCAGCAGCCCAAGACTAGCGGGGGGGTCGGCCGGGGAGCTGTTTTTT	CASSPRLAGGSAGELFF
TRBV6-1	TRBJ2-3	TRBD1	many	TGTGCCAGCAGTACGAGGACAGGGGCGGCAGATACGCAGTATTTT	CASSTRTGAADTQYF
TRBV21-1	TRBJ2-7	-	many	TGTGCCAGCAGCCTGGACAGGGGGAGGAACGAGCAGTACTTC	CASSLDRGRNEQYF
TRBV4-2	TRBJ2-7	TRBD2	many	TGTGCCAGCAGCCAGGAGGCGGGGAGCGGGGGGACGTTTCTCTACGAGCAGTACTTC	CASSQEAGSGGTFLYEQYF
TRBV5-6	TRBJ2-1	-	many	TGTGCCAGCAGCTCTAACTCGGCTTTGGATGAGCAGTTCTTC	CASSSNSALDEQFF
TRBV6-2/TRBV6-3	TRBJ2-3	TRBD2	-	TGTGCCAGCAGCCCACTTCCCGGGACTAGCGGGGAGGGGACAGATACGCAGTATTTT	CASSPLPGTSGEGTDTQYF
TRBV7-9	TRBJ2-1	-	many	TGTGCCATTACGAGGGGATTTAATGAGCAGTTCTTC	CAITRGFNEQFF
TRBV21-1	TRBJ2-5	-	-	TGTGCCAGCAGCAAAGTAGGGCGGGGGGGCCCCGAGACCCAGTACTTC	CASSKVGRGGPETQYF
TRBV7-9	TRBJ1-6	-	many	TGTGCCAGCAGCTTACCGGGGGATTCACCCCTCCACTTT	CASSLPGDSPLHF